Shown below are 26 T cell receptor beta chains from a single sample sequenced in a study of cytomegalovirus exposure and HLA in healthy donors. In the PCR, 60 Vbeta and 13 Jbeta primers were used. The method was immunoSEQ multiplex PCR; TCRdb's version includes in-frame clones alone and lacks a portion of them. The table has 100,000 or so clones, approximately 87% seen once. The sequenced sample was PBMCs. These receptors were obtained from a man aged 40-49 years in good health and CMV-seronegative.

The CDR3 nucleotides are TGTGCCAGTAGTAGACCTGGGGGGGCTAGCACAGATACGCAGTATTTT. Amino acid sequence: CASSRPGGASTDTQYF. This chain uses TRBV19 with TRBJ2-3, with TRBD2 as a possible D gene (7 bases). Trimming stripped 4 bases from V and 0 bases from J, with 14 bases between. The CDR3 has 16 residues. CDR1 is LNHDA, CDR2 SQIVND, per germline (reference sequence).

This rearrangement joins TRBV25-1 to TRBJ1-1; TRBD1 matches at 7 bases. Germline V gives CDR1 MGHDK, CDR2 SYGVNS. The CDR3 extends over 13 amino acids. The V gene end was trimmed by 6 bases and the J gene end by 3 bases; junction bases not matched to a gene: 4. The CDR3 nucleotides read TGTGCCAGCAGGGAAGGGGGCCACACTGAAGCTTTCTTT. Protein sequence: CASREGGHTEAFF.

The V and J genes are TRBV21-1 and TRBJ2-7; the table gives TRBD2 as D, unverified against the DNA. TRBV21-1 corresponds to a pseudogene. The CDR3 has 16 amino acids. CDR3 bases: TGTGCCAGCAGCAAAGCCCAGCGGGGGGGTTCCTACGAGCAGTACTTC. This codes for CASSKAQRGGSYEQYF.

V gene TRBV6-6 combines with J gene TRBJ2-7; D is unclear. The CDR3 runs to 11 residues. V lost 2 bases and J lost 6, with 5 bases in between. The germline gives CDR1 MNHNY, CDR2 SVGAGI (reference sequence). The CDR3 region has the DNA TGTGCCAGCAGTTACCAACTCGAGCAGTACTTC. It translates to CASSYQLEQYF.

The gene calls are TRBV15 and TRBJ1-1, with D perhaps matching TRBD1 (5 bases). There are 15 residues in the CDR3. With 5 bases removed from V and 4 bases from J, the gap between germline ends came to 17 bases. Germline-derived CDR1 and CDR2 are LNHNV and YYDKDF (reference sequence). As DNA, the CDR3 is TGTGCCACCAGCCTCGGACCCGGGGGAGCCACTGAAGCTTTCTTT. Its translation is CATSLGPGGATEAFF.

The CDR3 nucleotides read TGTGCCAGCAGCTCTAGCCGGGGATGCGAGCAGTACTTC. As protein: CASSSSRGCEQYF. The V and J genes are TRBV7-2 and TRBJ2-7, with D perhaps TRBD2 (5 bases). Germline V gene sequence: CDR1 SGHTA, CDR2 FQGNSA. V was cut by 4 bases and J by 6 bases, with 13 bases left in between. The length of the CDR3 is 13 residues.

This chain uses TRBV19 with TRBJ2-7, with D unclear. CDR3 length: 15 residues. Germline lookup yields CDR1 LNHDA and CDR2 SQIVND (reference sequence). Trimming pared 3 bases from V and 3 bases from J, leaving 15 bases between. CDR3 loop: CASSIQARRSYEQYF. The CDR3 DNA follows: TGTGCCAGTAGTATTCAGGCCCGTCGAAGCTACGAGCAGTACTTC.

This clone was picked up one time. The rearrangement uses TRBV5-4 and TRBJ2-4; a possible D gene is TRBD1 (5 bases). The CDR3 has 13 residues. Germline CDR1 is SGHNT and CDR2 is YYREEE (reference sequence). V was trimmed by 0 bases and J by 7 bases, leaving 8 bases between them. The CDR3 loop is CASSLAGMNIQYF. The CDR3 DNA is TGTGCCAGCAGCTTGGCAGGGATGAACATTCAGTACTTC.

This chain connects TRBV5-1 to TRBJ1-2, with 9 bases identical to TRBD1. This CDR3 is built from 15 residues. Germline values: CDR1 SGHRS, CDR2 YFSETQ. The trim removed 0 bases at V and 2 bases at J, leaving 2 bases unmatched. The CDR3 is CASSLATGGNYGYTF. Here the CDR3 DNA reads TGCGCCAGCAGCTTGGCGACAGGGGGAAACTATGGCTACACCTTC.

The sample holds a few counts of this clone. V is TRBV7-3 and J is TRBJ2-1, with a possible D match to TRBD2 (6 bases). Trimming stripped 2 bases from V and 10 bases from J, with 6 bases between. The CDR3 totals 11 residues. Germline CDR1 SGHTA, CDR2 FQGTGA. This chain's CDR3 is CASSLGGEQFF. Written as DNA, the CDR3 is TGTGCCAGCAGCTTAGGGGGGGAGCAGTTCTTC.

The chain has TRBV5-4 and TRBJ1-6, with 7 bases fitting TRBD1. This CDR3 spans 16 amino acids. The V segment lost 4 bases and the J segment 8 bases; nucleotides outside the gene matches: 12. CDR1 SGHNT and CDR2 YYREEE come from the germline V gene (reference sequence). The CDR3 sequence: CASSPTGSGRDSPLHF. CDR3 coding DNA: TGTGCCAGCAGCCCGACAGGGTCCGGGAGGGATTCACCCCTCCACTTT.

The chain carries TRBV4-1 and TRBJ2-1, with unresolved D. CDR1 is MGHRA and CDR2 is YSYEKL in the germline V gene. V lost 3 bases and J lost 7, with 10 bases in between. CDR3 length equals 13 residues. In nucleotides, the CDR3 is TGCGCCAGCAGCCAGACGCGGCCTAATGAGCAGTTCTTC. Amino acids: CASSQTRPNEQFF.

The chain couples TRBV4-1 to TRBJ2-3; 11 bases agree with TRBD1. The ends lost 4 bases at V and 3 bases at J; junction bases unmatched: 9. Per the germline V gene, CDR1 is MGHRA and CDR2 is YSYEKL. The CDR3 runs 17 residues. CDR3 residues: CASSPGRDRGGTDTQYF. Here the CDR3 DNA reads TGCGCCAGCAGCCCGGGACGGGACAGGGGGGGTACAGATACGCAGTATTTT.

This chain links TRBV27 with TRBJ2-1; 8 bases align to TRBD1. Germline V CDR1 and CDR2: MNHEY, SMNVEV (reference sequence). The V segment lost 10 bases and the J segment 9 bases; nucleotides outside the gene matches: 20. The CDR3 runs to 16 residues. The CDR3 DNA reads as TGTGCCATAGCGCGACCGGACAGGGCACCCTGGGGTGAGCAGTTCTTC. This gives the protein CAIARPDRAPWGEQFF.

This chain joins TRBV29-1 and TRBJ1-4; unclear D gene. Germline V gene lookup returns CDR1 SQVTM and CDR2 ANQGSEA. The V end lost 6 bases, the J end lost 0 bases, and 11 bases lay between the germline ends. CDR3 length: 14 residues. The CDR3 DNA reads TGCAGCGTCTTTTCGGGGTCAACTAATGAAAAACTGTTTTTT. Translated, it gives CSVFSGSTNEKLFF.

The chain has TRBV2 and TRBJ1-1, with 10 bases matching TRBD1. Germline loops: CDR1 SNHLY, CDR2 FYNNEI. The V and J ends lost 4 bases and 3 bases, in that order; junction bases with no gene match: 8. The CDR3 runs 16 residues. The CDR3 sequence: CASSVLGTGADTEAFF. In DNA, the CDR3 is TGTGCCAGCAGTGTACTCGGGACAGGGGCCGACACTGAAGCTTTCTTT. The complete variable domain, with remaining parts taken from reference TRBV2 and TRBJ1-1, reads EPEVTQTPSHQVTQMGQEVILRCVPISNHLYFYWYRQILGQKVEFLVSFYNNEISEKSEIFDDQFSVERPDGSNFTLKIRSTKLEDSAMYFCASSVLGTGADTEAFFGQGTRLTVV.

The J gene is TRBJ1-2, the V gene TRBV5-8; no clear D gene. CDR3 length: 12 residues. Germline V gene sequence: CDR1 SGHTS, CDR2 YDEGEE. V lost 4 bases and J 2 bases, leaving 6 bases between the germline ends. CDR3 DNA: TGTGCCAGCAGCCAGAACAACTATGGCTACACCTTC. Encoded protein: CASSQNNYGYTF.

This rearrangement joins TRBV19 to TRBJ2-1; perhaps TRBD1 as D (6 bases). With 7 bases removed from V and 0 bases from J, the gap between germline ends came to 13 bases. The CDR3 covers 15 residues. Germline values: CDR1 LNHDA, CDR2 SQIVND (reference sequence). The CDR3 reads CASTATGLSYNEQFF. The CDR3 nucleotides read TGTGCCAGTACCGCCACAGGGCTCTCCTACAATGAGCAGTTCTTC.

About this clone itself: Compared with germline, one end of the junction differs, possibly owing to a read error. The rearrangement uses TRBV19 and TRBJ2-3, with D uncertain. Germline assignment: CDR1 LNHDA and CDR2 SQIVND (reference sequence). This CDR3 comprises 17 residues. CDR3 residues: CANSIISLVLNTDTQYF. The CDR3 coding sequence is TGTGCCAATAGTATAATAAGCTTAGTGTTAAACACAGATACGCAGTATTTT.

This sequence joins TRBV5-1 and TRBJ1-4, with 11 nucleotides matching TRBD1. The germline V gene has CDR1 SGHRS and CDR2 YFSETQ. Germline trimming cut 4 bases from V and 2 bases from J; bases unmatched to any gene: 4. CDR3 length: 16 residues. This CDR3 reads CASSMDRGHTNEKLFF. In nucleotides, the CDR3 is TGCGCCAGCAGCATGGACAGGGGGCATACTAATGAAAAACTGTTTTTT.

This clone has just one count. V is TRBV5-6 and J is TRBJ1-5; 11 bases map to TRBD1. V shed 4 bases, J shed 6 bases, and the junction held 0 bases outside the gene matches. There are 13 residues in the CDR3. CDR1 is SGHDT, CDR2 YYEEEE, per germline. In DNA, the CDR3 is TGTGCCAGCAGCGGGACAGGGGGTCAGCCCCAGCATTTT. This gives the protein CASSGTGGQPQHF.

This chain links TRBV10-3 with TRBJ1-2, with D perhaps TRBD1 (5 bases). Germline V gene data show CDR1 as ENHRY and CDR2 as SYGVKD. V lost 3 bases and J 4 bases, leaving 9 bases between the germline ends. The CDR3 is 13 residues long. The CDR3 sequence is CAISEGQGYGYTF. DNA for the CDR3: TGTGCCATCAGTGAAGGGCAGGGCTATGGCTACACCTTC.

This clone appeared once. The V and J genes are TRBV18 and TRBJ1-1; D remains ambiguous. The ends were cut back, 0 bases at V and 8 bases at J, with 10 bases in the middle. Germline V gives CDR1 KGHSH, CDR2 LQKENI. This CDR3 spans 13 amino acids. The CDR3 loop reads CASSPPLEGEAFF. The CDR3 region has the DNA TGTGCCAGCTCACCACCTTTGGAGGGAGAAGCTTTCTTT.

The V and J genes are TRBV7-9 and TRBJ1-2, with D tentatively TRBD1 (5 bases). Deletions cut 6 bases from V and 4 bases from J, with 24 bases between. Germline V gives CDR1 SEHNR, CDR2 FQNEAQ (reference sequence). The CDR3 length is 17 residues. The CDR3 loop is CASSPRGGSRTLYGYTF. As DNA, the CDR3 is TGTGCCAGCAGTCCAAGGGGTGGAAGCAGGACCCTCTATGGCTACACCTTC.

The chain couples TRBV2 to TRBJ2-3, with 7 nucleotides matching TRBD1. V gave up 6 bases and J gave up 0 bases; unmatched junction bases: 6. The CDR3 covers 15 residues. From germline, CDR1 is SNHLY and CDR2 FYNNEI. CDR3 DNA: TGTGCCAGCAGCGGACAGGCCACTAGCACAGATACGCAGTATTTT. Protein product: CASSGQATSTDTQYF.

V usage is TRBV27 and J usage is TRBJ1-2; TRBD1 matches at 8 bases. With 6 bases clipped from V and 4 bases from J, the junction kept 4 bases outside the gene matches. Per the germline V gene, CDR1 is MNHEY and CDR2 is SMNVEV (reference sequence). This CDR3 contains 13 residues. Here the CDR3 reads CASRPGQAYGYTF. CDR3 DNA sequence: TGTGCCAGCAGGCCGGGACAGGCCTATGGCTACACCTTC.